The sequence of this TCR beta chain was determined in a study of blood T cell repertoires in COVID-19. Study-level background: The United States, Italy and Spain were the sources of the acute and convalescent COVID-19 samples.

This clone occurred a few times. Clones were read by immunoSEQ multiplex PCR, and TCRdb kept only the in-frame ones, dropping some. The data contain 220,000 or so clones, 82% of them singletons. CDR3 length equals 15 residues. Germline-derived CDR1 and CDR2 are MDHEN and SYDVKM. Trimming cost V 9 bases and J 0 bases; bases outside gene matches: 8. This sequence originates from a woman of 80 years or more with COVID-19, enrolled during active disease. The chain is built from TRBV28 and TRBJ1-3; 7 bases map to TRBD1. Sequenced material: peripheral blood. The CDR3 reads CASIPDRVSGNTIYF. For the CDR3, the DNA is TGTGCCAGTATCCCCGACAGGGTCTCTGGAAACACCATATATTTT.